This TCR beta chain was documented in a study of T cell repertoires in cytomegalovirus infection. Study in general: Peptides in the study included HLA-C-restricted and HLA-B-restricted CMV epitopes. Findings of the study overall: The cumulative frequency of public TCR beta families distinguished individuals who carried CMV together with the relevant HLA. HLA-C-restricted CMV clonotypes gave the most frequent clonotype in two of eight donors.

In germline, CDR1 is MGHDK, CDR2 SYGVNS. The CDR3 spans 14 residues. V gave up 2 bases and J gave up 4 bases, with 10 bases separating them. From the reads, TCRdb called clonotypes with MiXCR, one entry per CDR3 protein. The sample holds 300,000 or so distinct CDR3 sequences, around a quarter seen once. Details on this clonotype: Its antigen is as yet unknown.

The V gene is TRBV25-1, the J gene TRBJ2-3, with D perhaps assigned TRBD1 or TRBD2 (5 bases each). The sequenced sample was cultured PBMCs, obtained from culture after CMV antigen stimulation. This receptor was obtained from a human donor in good health (CMV status not recorded). Some clones in this sample may be carry-over from other donors' samples. The CDR3 region is CASSEEGRADTQYF. The CDR3 DNA follows: TGTGCCAGCAGTGAAGAGGGACGGGCAGATACGCAGTATTTT.